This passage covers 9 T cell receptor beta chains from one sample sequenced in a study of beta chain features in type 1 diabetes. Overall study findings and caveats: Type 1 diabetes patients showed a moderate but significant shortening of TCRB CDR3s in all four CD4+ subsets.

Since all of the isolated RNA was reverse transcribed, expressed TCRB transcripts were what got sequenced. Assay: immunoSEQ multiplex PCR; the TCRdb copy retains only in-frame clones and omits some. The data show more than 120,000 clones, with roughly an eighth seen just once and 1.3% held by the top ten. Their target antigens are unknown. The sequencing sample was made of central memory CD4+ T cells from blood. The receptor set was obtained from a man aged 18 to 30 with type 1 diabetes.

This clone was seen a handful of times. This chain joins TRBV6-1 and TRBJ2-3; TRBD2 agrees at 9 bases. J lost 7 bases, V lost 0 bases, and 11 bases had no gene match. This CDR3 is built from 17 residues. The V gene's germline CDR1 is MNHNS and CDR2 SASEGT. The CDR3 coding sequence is TGTGCCAGCAGTGAAGCAATCCCCAGCGGGGGGCGGAATACGCAGTATTTT. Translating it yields CASSEAIPSGGRNTQYF.

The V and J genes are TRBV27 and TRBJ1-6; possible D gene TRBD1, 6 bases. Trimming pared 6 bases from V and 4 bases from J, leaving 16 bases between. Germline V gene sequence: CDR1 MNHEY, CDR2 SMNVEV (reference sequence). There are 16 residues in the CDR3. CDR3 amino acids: CASRTTQGGYNSPLHF. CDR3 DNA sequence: TGTGCCAGCAGAACTACACAGGGTGGGTATAATTCACCCCTCCACTTT.

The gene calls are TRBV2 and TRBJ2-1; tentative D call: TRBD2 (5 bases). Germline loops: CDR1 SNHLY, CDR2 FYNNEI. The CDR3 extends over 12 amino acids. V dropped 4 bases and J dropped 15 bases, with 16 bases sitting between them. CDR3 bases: TGTGCCAGCAGTGGCCTGGAGGATGGAAGGTTCTTC. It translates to CASSGLEDGRFF.

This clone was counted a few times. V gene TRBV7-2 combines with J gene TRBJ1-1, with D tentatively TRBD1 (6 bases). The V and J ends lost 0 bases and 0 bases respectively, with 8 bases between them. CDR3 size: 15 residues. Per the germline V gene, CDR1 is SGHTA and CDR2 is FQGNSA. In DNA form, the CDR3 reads TGTGCCAGCAGCTTAGCGAGGACAGTGAACACTGAAGCTTTCTTT. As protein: CASSLARTVNTEAFF.

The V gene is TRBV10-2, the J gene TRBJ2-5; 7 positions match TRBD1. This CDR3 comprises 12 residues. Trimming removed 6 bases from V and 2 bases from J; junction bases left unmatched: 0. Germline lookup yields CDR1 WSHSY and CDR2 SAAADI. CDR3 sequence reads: CASRTGQETQYF. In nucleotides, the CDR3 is TGCGCCAGCAGGACAGGGCAAGAGACCCAGTACTTC.

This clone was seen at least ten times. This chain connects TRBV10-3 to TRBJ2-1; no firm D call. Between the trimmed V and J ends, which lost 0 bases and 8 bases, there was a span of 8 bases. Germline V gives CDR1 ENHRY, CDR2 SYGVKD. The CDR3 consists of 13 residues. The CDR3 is CAISESVVDEQFF. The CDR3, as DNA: TGTGCCATCAGTGAGTCGGTGGTGGATGAGCAGTTCTTC.

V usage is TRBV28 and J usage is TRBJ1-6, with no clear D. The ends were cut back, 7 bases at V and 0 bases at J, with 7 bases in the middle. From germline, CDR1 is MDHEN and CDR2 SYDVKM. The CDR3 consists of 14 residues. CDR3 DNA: TGTGCCAGCACGGGGAACTCCTATAATTCACCCCTCCACTTT. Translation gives CASTGNSYNSPLHF.

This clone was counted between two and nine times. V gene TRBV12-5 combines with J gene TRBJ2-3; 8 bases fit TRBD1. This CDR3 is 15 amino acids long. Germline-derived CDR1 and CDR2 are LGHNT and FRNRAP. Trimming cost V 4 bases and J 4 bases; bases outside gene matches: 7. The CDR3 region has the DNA TGTGCTAGTGGTTCGGGACAGGCAGAGGCAGATACGCAGTATTTT. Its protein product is CASGSGQAEADTQYF.

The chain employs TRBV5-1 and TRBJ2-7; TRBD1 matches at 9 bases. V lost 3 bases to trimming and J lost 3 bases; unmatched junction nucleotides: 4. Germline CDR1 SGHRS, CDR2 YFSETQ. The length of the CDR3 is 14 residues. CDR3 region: CASSSPGQGYEQYF. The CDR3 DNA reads TGCGCCAGCAGCTCGCCGGGACAGGGCTACGAGCAGTACTTC.